The present entry profiles one TCR beta chain with its context. What it recognizes is unknown. Profiled with immunoSEQ multiplex PCR; TCRdb holds only in-frame clones, not every one. The data contain hundreds of thousands of clones, approximately 96% of them singletons. As defined, naive CD8 cells were CD45RO-negative and positively selected for CCR7, with terminally differentiated effector memory CD45RA+ cells excluded. Healthy HIV-negative adults with no recent acute infections or vaccinations were recruited as donors. This record belongs to a study of shared clonotypes between healthy human individuals. Regarding the study as a whole: It was only blood that was sampled, and tissue repertoires likely differ.

V trimming: 5 bases; J trimming: 5 bases; junction bases outside the gene matches: 4. This CDR3 region has 14 residues. Per germline, CDR1 SGHTA and CDR2 FQGTGA. This sequence joins TRBV7-3 and TRBJ2-1; TRBD2 aligns across 9 bases. The sample was naive CD8+ T cells sorted from blood. The sequence was obtained from a young woman in good health. CDR3 protein: CASSEASGDNEQFF. CDR3 nucleotides: TGTGCCAGCAGCGAAGCTAGCGGGGACAATGAGCAGTTCTTC.